This note documents a single T cell receptor (beta chain) sequence. This sample stems from a study of cytomegalovirus exposure and HLA in healthy donors. The CDR3 extends over 14 amino acids. CDR1 is MNHEY, CDR2 SMNVEV, per germline (reference sequence). V shed 4 bases and J 6 bases; nucleotides not matched to a gene: 3. Primers included in the PCR were 60 Vbeta and 13 Jbeta primers. Assay used: immunoSEQ multiplex PCR; TCRdb lists only in-frame clones, some missing. Among around 280,000 clones listed, about 90% were seen once. The sample comprised PBMCs. The rearrangement uses TRBV27 and TRBJ2-2; 9 positions agree with TRBD1. This TCR was recovered from a woman in her late teens or twenties in good health and CMV-seronegative. The CDR3: CASSWDRVAGELFF. In nucleotides, the CDR3 is TGTGCCAGCAGTTGGGACAGGGTGGCCGGGGAGCTGTTTTTT.